This entry is about one T cell receptor (beta chain). Participants, about 18 to 90 years old, spanned some 23 US areas. The study assigned cohorts using participant-reported clinical history. Assay used: immunoSEQ multiplex PCR; TCRdb lists only in-frame clones, some missing. The table shows about 360,000 clones, with nearly 90% occurring only once. These data belong to a study of blood T cell repertoires in COVID-19. Germline CDR1 is SNHLY and CDR2 is FYNNEI. The V gene lost 6 bases and the J gene lost 1 base, with 11 bases spanning the gap. The CDR3 is made up of 14 amino acids. Material for sequencing was PBMCs or T cells enriched from blood (not recorded which). The sequence was collected from a woman between 40 and 50 years old with acute COVID-19. The rearrangement links TRBV2 to TRBJ2-3, with a possible D match to TRBD1 (5 bases). The CDR3 reads CASRGIGGTDTQYF. The CDR3, as DNA: TGTGCCAGCAGAGGAATAGGGGGCACAGATACGCAGTATTTT.